These 21 T cell receptor beta chains were sequenced from one sample in a study of blood T cell repertoires in COVID-19. The assay was immunoSEQ multiplex PCR, and TCRdb's table has in-frame clones only and misses some. The repertoire includes hundreds of thousands of clones, more than 70% of them detected once, and approximately 7.4% sits in the top ten. The sequenced sample consisted of peripheral blood. The receptor source for this set is a woman aged 45-65 years with acute or convalescent COVID-19.

J is TRBJ2-5 and V is TRBV2, with 8 nucleotides matching TRBD1. Per germline, CDR1 SNHLY and CDR2 FYNNEI. This CDR3 contains 14 residues. J gave up 5 bases and V 5 bases, and 7 bases lay outside the gene matches. The CDR3 DNA reads TGTGCCAGCAGTTCGGGACAGGCTGGGGAGACCCAGTACTTC. This gives the protein CASSSGQAGETQYF.

This clone appeared many times. V and J are TRBV29-1 and TRBJ1-2; D is perhaps TRBD1 (5 bases). V shed 3 bases and J shed 3 bases, with 14 bases lying between them. This CDR3 has 14 residues. Germline V CDR1 and CDR2: SQVTM, ANQGSEA. CDR3 amino acids: CSVESGLIDYGYTF. In DNA, the CDR3 is TGCAGCGTTGAGTCAGGGTTGATCGACTATGGCTACACCTTC.

The J gene is TRBJ2-2, the V gene TRBV11-2; D is perhaps TRBD2 (5 bases). CDR3 length equals 14 residues. V dropped 6 bases and J dropped 5 bases, with 13 bases sitting between them. CDR1 is SGHAT, CDR2 FQNNGV, per germline. The CDR3: CASRDGVGTGELFF. In DNA, the CDR3 is TGTGCCAGCAGGGACGGGGTGGGGACCGGGGAGCTGTTTTTT. Full variable domain (rest looked up from reference TRBV11-2 and TRBJ2-2): EAGVAQSPRYKIIEKRQSVAFWCNPISGHATLYWYQQILGQGPKLLIQFQNNGVVDDSQLPKDRFSAERLKGVDSTLKIQPAKLEDSAVYLCASRDGVGTGELFFGEGSRLTVL.

This sequence joins TRBV28 and TRBJ1-2; D unresolved. Germline V gene sequence: CDR1 MDHEN, CDR2 SYDVKM. V lost 3 bases to trimming and J lost 8 bases, with 10 bases between them. The CDR3 is 12 amino acids. The CDR3 DNA is TGTGCCAGCAGTTTCCGGGAGGAAGGCTACACCTTC. It specifies CASSFREEGYTF.

The chain is built from TRBV5-1 and TRBJ2-1; the match to TRBD1 covers 11 bases. CDR1 SGHRS and CDR2 YFSETQ come from the germline V gene. Unmatched junction bases numbered 8, after V lost 4 bases and J lost 5 bases. The CDR3 loop spans 16 amino acids. This CDR3 is CASSPGTGGFNNEQFF. The CDR3 DNA sequence: TGCGCCAGCAGCCCGGGGACAGGGGGGTTTAACAATGAGCAGTTCTTC.

The chain couples TRBV29-1 to TRBJ2-1; 7 positions match TRBD2. Germline V lookup: CDR1 SQVTM, CDR2 ANQGSEA. The CDR3 is 12 amino acids. Trimming removed 6 bases from V and 9 bases from J; junction bases left unmatched: 8. CDR3 protein: CSVSTSETEQFF. CDR3 nucleotides: TGCAGCGTGTCAACTAGCGAGACTGAGCAGTTCTTC.

This chain links TRBV29-1 with TRBJ2-2; TRBD1 matches 7 bases. CDR1 SQVTM and CDR2 ANQGSEA come from the germline V gene. The CDR3 spans 14 residues. V trimming: 7 bases; J trimming: 4 bases; junction bases outside the gene matches: 9. The CDR3 DNA sequence: TGCAGCGGGTATCCAGGGGGAAGCACCGGGGAGCTGTTTTTT. This translates into CSGYPGGSTGELFF.

The V and J genes are TRBV10-3 and TRBJ2-2, with 7 bases aligning to TRBD1. Germline lookup yields CDR1 ENHRY and CDR2 SYGVKD. The CDR3 sequence is 16 residues long. The ends lost 0 bases at V and 2 bases at J; junction bases unmatched: 3. This chain's CDR3 is CAISESTGRNTGELFF. As DNA, the CDR3 is TGTGCCATCAGTGAGTCGACAGGGCGTAACACCGGGGAGCTGTTTTTT.

This clone was observed a handful of times. The J gene is TRBJ1-5, the V gene TRBV7-3, with D unclear. The CDR3 loop spans 13 amino acids. The germline V gene encodes CDR1 SGHTA and CDR2 FQGTGA. V was trimmed by 5 bases and J by 4 bases, leaving 9 bases between them. DNA for the CDR3: TGTGCCAGCAGCCGGTTACCAAATCAGCCCCAGCATTTT. Translation gives CASSRLPNQPQHF.

The chain links TRBV3-1 (or the pseudogene TRBV3-2) to TRBJ2-5, with 12 bases aligning to TRBD2. V lost 4 bases and J lost 0; bases outside the gene matches: 9. Looked up from germline, CDR1 is LGHDT and CDR2 is YNNKEL (reference sequence). The CDR3 is 18 residues long. DNA of the CDR3: TGTGCCAGCAGCCTCCAAACCCTAGCGGGAGGGTACCAAGAGACCCAGTACTTC. Translated, it gives CASSLQTLAGGYQETQYF.

The V gene is TRBV5-1, the J gene TRBJ2-1, with 14 nucleotides matching TRBD2. Germline-derived CDR1 and CDR2 are SGHRS and YFSETQ. J lost 8 bases, V lost 2 bases, and 9 bases had no gene match. This CDR3 comprises 17 residues. The DNA for the CDR3 is TGCGCCAGCAGCTTCCTGGGACTAGCGGGAGAGCTCGATGAGCAGTTCTTC. As protein: CASSFLGLAGELDEQFF.

The J gene is TRBJ1-1, the V gene TRBV2; TRBD1 is a possible D gene (5 bases). The germline V and J ends were trimmed by 2 bases and 4 bases, with 17 bases remaining between them. The CDR3 loop spans 16 amino acids. Germline CDR1 is SNHLY and CDR2 is FYNNEI. This chain's CDR3 is CASSEQAGSPSTEAFF. CDR3 bases: TGTGCCAGCAGTGAACAGGCAGGGTCTCCGAGCACTGAAGCTTTCTTT.

This chain links TRBV24-1 with TRBJ2-1; no clear D. CDR1 is KGHDR, CDR2 SFDVKD, per germline. With 0 bases removed from V and 4 bases from J, the gap between germline ends came to 6 bases. This CDR3 spans 14 amino acids. The CDR3 nucleotides are TGTGCCACCAGTGATTTGCAACTTTACAATGAGCAGTTCTTC. It is translated as CATSDLQLYNEQFF.

The chain links TRBV5-1 to TRBJ2-7, with 10 nucleotides matching TRBD2. Germline CDR1 and CDR2: SGHRS and YFSETQ. This CDR3 is built from 15 residues. With V trimmed by 0 bases and J by 4 bases, 4 bases remained unmatched. CDR3 nucleotides: TGCGCCAGCAGCTTGGAGTCTAGCGGGAGTTACGAGCAGTACTTC. Encoded protein: CASSLESSGSYEQYF. Filled out from reference TRBV5-1 and TRBJ2-7, the complete variable domain reads KAGVTQTPRYLIKTRGQQVTLSCSPISGHRSVSWYQQTPGQGLQFLFEYFSETQRNKGNFPGRFSGRQFSNSRSEMNVSTLELGDSALYLCASSLESSGSYEQYFGPGTRLTVT.

The gene calls are TRBV10-2 and TRBJ2-7, with TRBD2 identical over 7 bases. The V and J ends lost 6 bases and 5 bases, in that order; junction bases with no gene match: 13. The CDR3 is 15 amino acids. Germline CDR1 WSHSY, CDR2 SAAADI. The CDR3 loop is CASRGGSRIRNEQYF. The CDR3 coding sequence is TGCGCCAGCAGGGGAGGGAGTAGGATTCGGAACGAGCAGTACTTC.

The chain links TRBV19 to TRBJ2-7, with D possibly matching TRBD2 (6 bases). The germline V gene encodes CDR1 LNHDA and CDR2 SQIVND (reference sequence). The CDR3 is 14 amino acids. Trimming took off 3 bases at V and 0 bases at J, with 9 bases between the two ends. The DNA for the CDR3 is TGTGCCAGTAGTATCGCGGGGACCTCCTACGAGCAGTACTTC. It yields the protein CASSIAGTSYEQYF.

The V call is TRBV5-5, the J call TRBJ2-2; 12 bases line up with TRBD1. V gave up 1 base and J gave up 8 bases; unmatched junction bases: 9. Germline-derived CDR1 and CDR2 are SGHKS and YYEKEE (reference sequence). CDR3 length equals 17 residues. This CDR3 reads CASSLSSGQGARGELFF. DNA of the CDR3: TGTGCCAGCAGCTTGAGCTCGGGACAGGGGGCTAGGGGGGAGCTGTTTTTT.

This chain links TRBV18 with TRBJ1-4; 7 nucleotides match TRBD1. From germline, CDR1 is KGHSH and CDR2 LQKENI. The CDR3 spans 18 residues. Trimming removed 1 base from V and 6 bases from J; junction bases left unmatched: 14. This CDR3 is CASSPRALSDRADEKLFF. As DNA, the CDR3 is TGTGCCAGCTCACCACGGGCCCTTTCTGACAGGGCGGATGAAAAACTGTTTTTT.

In DNA form, the CDR3 reads TGCAGCGTTGACCTCACGGGACTGGGTAGCACAGATACGCAGTATTTT. It translates to CSVDLTGLGSTDTQYF. This chain links TRBV29-1 with TRBJ2-3; possible D gene TRBD2, 6 bases. The CDR3 loop spans 16 amino acids. V was pared by 3 bases and J by 0 bases, with 16 bases between. Germline V lookup: CDR1 SQVTM, CDR2 ANQGSEA.

V gene TRBV28 combines with J gene TRBJ1-1; D is perhaps TRBD1 (5 bases). The germline V gene has CDR1 MDHEN and CDR2 SYDVKM. Trimming took 2 bases from V and 6 from J, leaving 13 bases between them. CDR3 length equals 14 residues. For the CDR3, the DNA is TGTGCCAGCAGTTTACCTCACCGGGGGTCTGAAGCTTTCTTT. Translated, it gives CASSLPHRGSEAFF.

The chain joins TRBV11-3 to TRBJ2-1, with D possibly matching TRBD1 (7 bases). The germline gives CDR1 SGHNT, CDR2 YENEEA. The CDR3 sequence is 15 residues long. Trimming removed 6 bases at V and 0 bases at J, with 12 bases between. CDR3 region: CASSAGGSSYNEQFF. The CDR3 region has the DNA TGTGCCAGCAGTGCAGGGGGGAGCTCCTACAATGAGCAGTTCTTC.